The rows below give T cell receptor beta chains drawn from one sample of a study of cytomegalovirus exposure and HLA in healthy donors. The protocol was immunoSEQ multiplex PCR, while the TCRdb copy is restricted to in-frame clones and leaves out a portion. The sample consists of fewer than 95,000 clones, roughly 92% of them appearing once. The sequenced sample consisted of PBMCs. These receptors all come from a woman between 18 and 29 years old in good health and CMV-seronegative. The CDR3 runs from the conserved cysteine through the conserved F or W. D genes are given only for firm matches. Rows give clone size only sometimes, using once, few, many, or a class for an expanded clone.

abundance	d_gene	v_gene	j_gene	CDR3aa	CDR3nt
-	TRBD2	TRBV14	TRBJ2-5	CASSQSRGTSGVYQETQYF	TGTGCCAGCAGCCAATCCCGGGGGACTAGCGGGGTTTACCAAGAGACCCAGTACTTC
-	TRBD1	TRBV19	TRBJ1-1	CASRMTGGDLEAFF	TGTGCCAGTAGAATGACAGGGGGAGATCTTGAAGCTTTCTTT
-	TRBD2	TRBV28	TRBJ2-2	CASSFGGGGAYTGELFF	TGTGCCAGCAGTTTCGGCGGCGGGGGGGCATACACCGGGGAGCTGTTTTTT
-	-	TRBV6-5	TRBJ1-1	CASRAGAANTEAFF	TGTGCCAGCCGAGCGGGGGCGGCTAACACTGAAGCTTTCTTT
-	-	TRBV9	TRBJ1-3	CASSVGRGTGNTIYF	TGTGCCAGCAGCGTAGGACGGGGTACAGGAAACACCATATATTTT
-	-	TRBV5-1	TRBJ2-1	CASSPPGYNNEQFF	TGCGCCAGCAGTCCCCCAGGGTATAACAATGAGCAGTTCTTC
-	-	TRBV7-3	TRBJ2-2	CASSPWTVNTGELFF	TGTGCCAGCAGCCCCTGGACAGTGAACACCGGGGAGCTGTTTTTT
-	TRBD1	TRBV11-2	TRBJ1-2	CASSFWTGSSGYTF	TGTGCCAGCAGCTTTTGGACAGGTTCTAGTGGCTACACCTTC
-	-	TRBV19	TRBJ2-5	CASSKQGGRRETQYF	TGTGCCAGTAGTAAACAGGGTGGTAGGCGAGAGACCCAGTACTTC
-	-	TRBV11-2	TRBJ2-5	CASTTGETQYF	TGTGCCAGCACCACCGGGGAGACCCAGTACTTC
-	TRBD1	TRBV6-5	TRBJ1-1	CASSYSTGIEAFF	TGTGCCAGCAGTTACTCGACAGGGATTGAAGCTTTCTTT
-	-	TRBV9	TRBJ1-4	CASSVDPVSNEKLFF	TGTGCCAGCAGCGTAGACCCGGTTTCGAATGAAAAACTGTTTTTT
-	-	TRBV4-3	TRBJ2-3	CASSHNRYTDTQYF	TGCGCCAGCAGCCACAACAGATACACAGATACGCAGTATTTT
-	-	TRBV6-5	TRBJ2-1	CASSYGGAGTHNEQFF	TGTGCCAGCAGTTACGGGGGGGCGGGGACTCACAATGAGCAGTTCTTC
once	TRBD1	TRBV7-8	TRBJ2-3	CASSLRPRGQGTDTQYF	TGTGCCAGCAGCTTAAGGCCCCGGGGACAGGGCACAGATACGCAGTATTTT
-	TRBD2	TRBV7-6	TRBJ2-3	CASSLSLAGGSDTQYF	TGTGCCAGCAGCTTAAGTCTAGCGGGCGGGTCAGATACGCAGTATTTT